Below, one TCR beta chain is given with its context. This specimen belongs to a study of technical replicates of blood from a few donors. The length of the CDR3 is 12 residues. V lost 9 bases, J lost 4 bases, and 11 bases lay in between. Germline CDR1 reads SNHLY; CDR2 reads FYNNEI. The repertoire was sequenced with immunoSEQ multiplex PCR; TCRdb's copy has only in-frame clones and lacks some. The data contain about 83,000 clones, about 94% of them singletons. This receptor was obtained from a human donor in good health. Sequenced: T cells isolated from PBMCs. The chain links TRBV2 to TRBJ2-3; D unclear. CDR3 sequence: CARESRPDTQYF. As DNA, the CDR3 is TGTGCCAGAGAAAGCAGGCCAGATACGCAGTATTTT.